Below, one TCR beta chain is given with its context. Its antigen is still unknown. Produced via immunoSEQ multiplex PCR; TCRdb's table is partial and in-frame only. Of more than 50,000 clones listed, about 91% are singletons. These data come from a study of T cell responses to AZD1222 COVID-19 vaccine. The study's findings and limits: Donor demographics were predominantly white British with a female majority; clonal diversity may be underestimated.

CDR1 is ENHRY and CDR2 is SYGVKD in the germline V gene. CDR3 length: 13 amino acids. V lost 0 bases and J lost 8, with 7 bases in between. The sequence derives from an adult who received the AZD1222 COVID-19 vaccine. This sequence joins TRBV10-3 and TRBJ1-4; D is undetermined. The sample in question was peripheral blood, obtained 28 days after the second AZD1222 dose. The CDR3 sequence is CAISESPTEKLFF. CDR3 DNA: TGTGCCATCAGTGAGTCCCCTACCGAAAAACTGTTTTTT.